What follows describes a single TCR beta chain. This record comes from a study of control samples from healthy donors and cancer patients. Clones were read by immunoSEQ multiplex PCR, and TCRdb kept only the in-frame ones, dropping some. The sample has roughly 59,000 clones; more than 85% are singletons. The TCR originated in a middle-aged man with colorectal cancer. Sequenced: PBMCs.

The CDR3: CASSAQVQGDGYTF. CDR3 nucleotide sequence: TGTGCCAGCAGCGCTCAAGTTCAGGGAGATGGCTACACCTTC. This sequence joins TRBV9 and TRBJ1-2; TRBD1 might be the D (5 bases). This CDR3 comprises 14 residues. CDR1 and CDR2 from the germline V gene are SGDLS and YYNGEE. V dropped 3 bases and J dropped 6 bases, with 15 bases sitting between them.